A selection of T cell receptor beta chains follows, all from one sample in a study of a mutant IDH1 vaccine in newly diagnosed glioma. Sequencing used immunoSEQ multiplex PCR; TCRdb keeps in-frame clones, though not all of them. The table includes 30,000 to 40,000 clones, roughly 92% detected once. Sequencing used PBMCs, obtained from a glioma patient treated with radiotherapy, temozolomide or both. The receptors were gathered from a man younger than 35 with glioma. The CDR3 runs from the conserved cysteine through the conserved F or W. Fields, in order: J gene, clone size, D gene, V gene, CDR3 protein, CDR3 DNA. The D gene is left open where the match is weak. Size is stated for part of the rows, as once, few or many counts, or as a class when the clone is expanded.

TRBJ2-5 - - TRBV29-1 CSALMPQETQYF TGCAGCGCCCTCATGCCCCAAGAGACCCAGTACTTC
TRBJ2-5 - - TRBV29-1 CSVGGGAQETQYF TGCAGCGTTGGTGGCGGAGCCCAAGAGACCCAGTACTTC
TRBJ2-1 - TRBD2 TRBV5-1 CASSALTSGSGNEQFF TGCGCCAGCAGCGCCCTGACTAGCGGGAGCGGCAATGAGCAGTTCTTC
TRBJ2-2 few TRBD2 TRBV7-2 CASSLEAGAGELFF TGTGCCAGCAGCTTAGAGGCGGGAGCCGGGGAGCTGTTTTTT
TRBJ1-2 once - TRBV18 CASSPDGYGYTF TGTGCCAGCTCACCGGATGGCTATGGCTACACCTTC
TRBJ1-5 - TRBD1 TRBV30 CAWSPSGGTQPQHF TGTGCCTGGAGTCCCTCAGGGGGCACTCAGCCCCAGCATTTT
TRBJ1-6 - - TRBV30 CAWGTRVSPLHF TGTGCCTGGGGAACAAGGGTTTCACCCCTCCACTTT
TRBJ2-7 - TRBD2 TRBV29-1 CSVETASGNVEQYF TGCAGCGTTGAAACGGCTAGCGGGAACGTCGAGCAGTACTTC
TRBJ1-1 - - TRBV5-1 CASSPRGGPSAAFF TGCGCCAGCAGCCCAAGGGGGGGCCCCTCGGCGGCTTTCTTT
TRBJ1-5 - - TRBV19 CASSIGGGEQPQHF TGTGCCAGTAGTATCGGCGGGGGAGAACAGCCCCAGCATTTT
TRBJ1-5 - - TRBV2 CASSGEAQPQHF TGTGCCAGCAGTGGGGAAGCTCAGCCCCAGCATTTT
TRBJ1-5 - - TRBV2 CASSVGEGLEPQHF TGTGCCAGCAGTGTGGGAGAGGGCTTGGAGCCCCAGCATTTT
TRBJ2-1 - - TRBV11-3 CASSMGFSEQFF TGTGCCAGCAGCATGGGATTTTCTGAGCAGTTCTTC
TRBJ2-5 - - TRBV5-8 CASSLGPGETQYF TGTGCCAGCAGCTTGGGACCCGGAGAGACCCAGTACTTC
TRBJ1-4 - - TRBV10-3 CAIRTSTNEKLFF TGTGCCATCAGGACTTCAACTAATGAAAAACTGTTTTTT
TRBJ1-1 - - TRBV30 CAWSDSVGAFF TGTGCCTGGAGTGACTCCGTTGGGGCTTTCTTT
TRBJ1-1 - - TRBV7-2 CASSLGGGAFF TGTGCCAGCAGCTTAGGGGGGGGAGCTTTCTTT
TRBJ1-4 - TRBD1 TRBV30 CAWSGGQGMGEKLFF TGTGCCTGGAGTGGCGGACAGGGGATGGGTGAAAAACTGTTTTTT
TRBJ1-4 - - TRBV19 CASSRARDGEKLFF TGTGCCAGTAGCAGAGCTAGGGACGGTGAAAAACTGTTTTTT
TRBJ2-7 - TRBD1 TRBV27 CASSLFDRDGEQYF TGTGCCAGCAGTTTATTCGACAGGGACGGCGAGCAGTACTTC
TRBJ2-1 - - TRBV7-9 CASSFPLAAGNEQFF TGTGCCAGCAGCTTCCCTTTAGCGGCTGGGAATGAGCAGTTCTTC
TRBJ2-7 - TRBD1 TRBV19 CASSIGTGVFEQYF TGTGCCAGTAGTATAGGGACAGGGGTCTTCGAGCAGTACTTC
TRBJ1-1 - - TRBV18 CASSPGRPGTEAFF TGTGCCAGCTCACCAGGCAGGCCGGGCACTGAAGCTTTCTTT
TRBJ2-3 - - TRBV2 CASSGTGWDTQYF TGTGCCAGCAGTGGAACGGGCTGGGATACGCAGTATTTT
TRBJ2-7 - - TRBV5-4 CASSWGATSEQYF TGTGCCAGCAGCTGGGGGGCGACTAGCGAGCAGTACTTC
TRBJ1-3 - - TRBV6-5 CASTRAGGTGNTIYF TGTGCCAGCACCCGAGCGGGGGGTACTGGAAACACCATATATTTT
TRBJ1-5 - TRBD1 TRBV7-2 CASSQGTGPNQPQHF TGTGCCAGCAGCCAAGGGACAGGGCCGAATCAGCCCCAGCATTTT
TRBJ2-2 - - TRBV11-2 CASRPGVGHTGELFF TGTGCCAGCAGACCAGGGGTTGGGCACACCGGGGAGCTGTTTTTT
TRBJ2-1 - - TRBV29-1 CSVELGGQREQFF TGCAGCGTTGAGCTGGGGGGCCAACGTGAGCAGTTCTTC
TRBJ2-1 - TRBD2 TRBV30 CAWSVSTSGLYNEQFF TGTGCCTGGAGTGTAAGTACTAGCGGTTTGTACAATGAGCAGTTCTTC
TRBJ2-7 once - TRBV4-3 CAGQSVRVSCYEQYF TGCGCCGGCCAATCGGTCCGGGTCTCATGCTACGAGCAGTACTTC
TRBJ1-1 once - TRBV4-1 CASSQSRTVPEAFF TGCGCCAGCAGCCAATCTAGGACAGTCCCTGAAGCTTTCTTT
TRBJ1-1 few TRBD1 TRBV2 CASIQGAGNTEAFF TGTGCCAGCATTCAGGGGGCCGGGAACACTGAAGCTTTCTTT
TRBJ1-6 - - TRBV5-1 CASSRQERSSYNSPLHF TGCGCCAGCAGCCGCCAGGAGAGGAGCTCCTATAATTCACCCCTCCACTTT
TRBJ2-2 - TRBD2 TRBV4-1 CASSPSTSGSDTGELFF TGCGCCAGCAGCCCCTCTACTAGCGGGAGTGACACCGGGGAGCTGTTTTTT
TRBJ2-6 - - TRBV5-5 CASSLDGAAGANVLTF TGTGCCAGCAGCTTGGATGGGGCCGCTGGGGCCAACGTCCTGACTTTC
TRBJ2-7 - - TRBV27 CANALSYEQYF TGTGCCAATGCACTGTCCTACGAGCAGTACTTC
TRBJ2-7 - - TRBV28 CASSLQTGTGSYEQYF TGTGCCAGCAGTTTACAAACAGGTACGGGGTCCTACGAGCAGTACTTC
TRBJ1-5 - - TRBV9 CASSVVPDSNQPQHF TGTGCCAGCAGCGTAGTACCAGATAGCAATCAGCCCCAGCATTTT
TRBJ1-1 - - TRBV5-6 CASSGLIGNTEAFF TGTGCCAGCAGCGGCTTAATTGGGAACACTGAAGCTTTCTTT